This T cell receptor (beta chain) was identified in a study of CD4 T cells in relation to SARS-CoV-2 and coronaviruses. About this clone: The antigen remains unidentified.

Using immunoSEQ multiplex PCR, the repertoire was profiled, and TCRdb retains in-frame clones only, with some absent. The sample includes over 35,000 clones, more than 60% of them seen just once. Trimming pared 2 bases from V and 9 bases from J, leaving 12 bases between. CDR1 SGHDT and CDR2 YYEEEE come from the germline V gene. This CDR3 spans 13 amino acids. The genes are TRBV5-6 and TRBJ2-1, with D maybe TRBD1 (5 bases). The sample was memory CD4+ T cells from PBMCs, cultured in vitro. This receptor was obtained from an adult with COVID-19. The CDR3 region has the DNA TGTGCCAGCAGCTTCAGGGCTCGAAGTGAGCAGTTCTTC. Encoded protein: CASSFRARSEQFF.